This T cell receptor (beta chain) was recorded in a study of T cells expressing NK-cell markers (dated by TCRdb to the early 2020s). With regard to the full study: About 8 donors provided sorted CD3+CD56+NKG2C+, CD3+CD56+NKG2C- and CD3+CD56-NKG2C+ T-cell subsets, whose TCR beta-chain repertoires were profiled. Of the eight sequenced donors, seven were found to be HCMV-seropositive and one was found to be HCMV-seronegative. The study sequenced eight donors, all healthy volunteers chosen at random: three men and five women. Sequencing of the libraries produced 2 x 150 bp reads on Illumina HiSeq 2000/2500, MiSeq or NextSeq.

There are 14 amino acids in the CDR3, from cysteine to phenylalanine inclusive. DNA is not recorded here. CDR1 and CDR2, looked up from the germline V gene, are SGHRS and YFSETQ. The listed sequencing device is Illumina HiSeq 2000. TCR beta cDNA libraries were prepared using 5'RACE template switching, which introduced a universal primer site and unique molecular identifiers. Priming for cDNA synthesis came from the TCR beta constant segment, and two successive PCR amplification steps followed. The authors' analysis ran thus. Reads were demultiplexed and grouped by UMI with MIGEC, and clonotypes were assembled and quantified with MiTCR. To remove erroneous sequences, TCR cDNA sequences were retained only when supported by two or more reads. The tcR package was used for downstream repertoire analysis, with clonotypes matched between fractions based on CDR3 nucleotide sequence plus V segment. VDJmatch was used to annotate antigen specificity against VDJdb, with one amino acid substitution in CDR3 allowed. After the reads were reprocessed by TCRdb, one entry was made per CDR3 protein sequence, with no DNA. The V and J calls come from TCRdb's annotation, not from the publication. The sample table gives 6,000 to 7,500 distinct CDR3 sequences. The ten most abundant clones make up under 75% of the sample.

To determine HCMV serostatus, a commercial ELISA kit was used to detect HCMV-specific IgG in serum. Peripheral blood mononuclear cells were isolated from blood by Ficoll density gradient centrifugation. The investigation overall reported the following: In several donors, the dominant CD3+CD56+NKG2C+ clonotypes ranked among the top 10 CD8+ clonotypes, making up about 1.0-7.5% of CD8+ T cells. Those dominant clonotypes were again the most abundant among CD3+CD56-NKG2C+ cells in a handful of donors, at about 28.3-60.1%. It remained unclear whether the expanded NKG2C-expressing T cell clones were specific for HCMV antigens.

On this clonotype itself: The target of this receptor is not known.

The rearranged segments are TRBV5-1 and TRBJ1-5; TCRdb's D call of TRBD1 is untestable without DNA. This clonotype originated in a man aged 18 to 69 in good health. Input material: blood T cells: a sorted CD56 or NKG2C T cell subset, CD4+ or CD8+ T cells, or bulk PBMC T cells (not recorded which). The CDR3 region has the sequence CASSLAGGIQPQHF.